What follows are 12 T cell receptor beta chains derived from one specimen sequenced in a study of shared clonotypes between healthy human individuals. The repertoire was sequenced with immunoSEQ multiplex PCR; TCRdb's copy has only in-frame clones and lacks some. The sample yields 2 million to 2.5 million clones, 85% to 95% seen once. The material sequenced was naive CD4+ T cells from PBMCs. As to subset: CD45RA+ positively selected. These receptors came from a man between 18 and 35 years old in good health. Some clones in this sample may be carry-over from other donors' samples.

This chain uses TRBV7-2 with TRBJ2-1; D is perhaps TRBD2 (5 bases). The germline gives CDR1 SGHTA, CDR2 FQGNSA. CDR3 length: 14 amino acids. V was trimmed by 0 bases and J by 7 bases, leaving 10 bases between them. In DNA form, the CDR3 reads TGTGCCAGCAGCTTAGCGCCGGGGTTGAATGAGCAGTTCTTC. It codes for CASSLAPGLNEQFF.

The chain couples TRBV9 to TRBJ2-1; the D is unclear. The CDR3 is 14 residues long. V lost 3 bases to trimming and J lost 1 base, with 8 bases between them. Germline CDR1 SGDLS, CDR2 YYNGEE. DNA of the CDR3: TGTGCCAGCAGCGCCTACAGTTCCTACAATGAGCAGTTCTTC. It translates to CASSAYSSYNEQFF. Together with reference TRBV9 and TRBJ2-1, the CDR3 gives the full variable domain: DSGVTQTPKHLITATGQRVTLRCSPRSGDLSVYWYQQSLDQGLQFLIQYYNGEERAKGNILERFSAQQFPDLHSELNLSSLELGDSALYFCASSAYSSYNEQFFGPGTRLTVL.

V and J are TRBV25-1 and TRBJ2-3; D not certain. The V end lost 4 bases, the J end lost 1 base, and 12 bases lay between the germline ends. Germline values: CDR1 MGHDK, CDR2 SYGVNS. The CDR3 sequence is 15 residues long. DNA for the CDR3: TGTGCCAGCAGTGTCCCGAGGCAGGGCACAGATACGCAGTATTTT. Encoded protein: CASSVPRQGTDTQYF. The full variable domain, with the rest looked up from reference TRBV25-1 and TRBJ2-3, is EADIYQTPRYLVIGTGKKITLECSQTMGHDKMYWYQQDPGMELHLIHYSYGVNSTEKGDLSSESTVSRIRTEHFPLTLESARPSHTSQYLCASSVPRQGTDTQYFGPGTRLTVL.

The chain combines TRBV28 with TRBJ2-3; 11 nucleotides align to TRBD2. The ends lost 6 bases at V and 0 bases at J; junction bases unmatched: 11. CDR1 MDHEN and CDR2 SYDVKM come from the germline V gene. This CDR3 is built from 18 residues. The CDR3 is CASSPSYGLAGSTDTQYF. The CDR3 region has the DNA TGTGCCAGCAGCCCCTCTTACGGACTAGCGGGCAGCACAGATACGCAGTATTTT.

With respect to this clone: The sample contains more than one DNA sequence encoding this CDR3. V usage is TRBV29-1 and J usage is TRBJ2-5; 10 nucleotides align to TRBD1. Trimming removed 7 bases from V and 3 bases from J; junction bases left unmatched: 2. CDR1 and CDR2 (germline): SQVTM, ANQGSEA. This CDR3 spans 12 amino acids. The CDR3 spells CSAGTGEETQYF. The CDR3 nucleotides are TGCAGCGCAGGGACAGGGGAAGAGACCCAGTACTTC.

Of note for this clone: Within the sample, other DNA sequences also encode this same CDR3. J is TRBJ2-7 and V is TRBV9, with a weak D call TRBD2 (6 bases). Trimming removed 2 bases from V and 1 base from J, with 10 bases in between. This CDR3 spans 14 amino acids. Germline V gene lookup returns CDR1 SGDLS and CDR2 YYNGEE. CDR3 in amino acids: CASSVSGGSYEQYF. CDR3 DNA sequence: TGTGCCAGCAGCGTCTCCGGGGGTTCCTACGAGCAGTACTTC.

CDR3 DNA sequence: TGTGCCAGCTCACCGTTGGACACTGGCTACACCTTC. This codes for CASSPLDTGYTF. The chain combines TRBV18 with TRBJ1-2; tentative D call: TRBD1 (5 bases). Germline V gene data show CDR1 as KGHSH and CDR2 as LQKENI. Trimming pared 3 bases from V and 7 bases from J, leaving 9 bases between. The length of the CDR3 is 12 residues.

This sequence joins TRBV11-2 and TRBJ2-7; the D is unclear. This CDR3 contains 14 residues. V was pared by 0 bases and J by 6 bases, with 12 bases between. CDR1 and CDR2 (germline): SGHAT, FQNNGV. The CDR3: CASSLERYPAEQYF. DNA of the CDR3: TGTGCCAGCAGCTTAGAGAGGTACCCGGCCGAGCAGTACTTC. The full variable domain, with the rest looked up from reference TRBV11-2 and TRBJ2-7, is EAGVAQSPRYKIIEKRQSVAFWCNPISGHATLYWYQQILGQGPKLLIQFQNNGVVDDSQLPKDRFSAERLKGVDSTLKIQPAKLEDSAVYLCASSLERYPAEQYFGPGTRLTVT.

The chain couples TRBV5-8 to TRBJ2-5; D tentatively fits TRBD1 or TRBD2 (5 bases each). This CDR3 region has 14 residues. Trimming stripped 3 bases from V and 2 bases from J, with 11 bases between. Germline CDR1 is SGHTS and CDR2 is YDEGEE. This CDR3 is CASSWGTGQETQYF. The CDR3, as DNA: TGTGCCAGCAGCTGGGGGACGGGACAAGAGACCCAGTACTTC.

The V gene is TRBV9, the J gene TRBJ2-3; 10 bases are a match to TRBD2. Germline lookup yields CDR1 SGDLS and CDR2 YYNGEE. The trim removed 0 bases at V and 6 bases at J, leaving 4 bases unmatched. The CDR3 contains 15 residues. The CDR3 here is CASSVGASGSDTQYF. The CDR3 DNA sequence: TGTGCCAGCAGCGTAGGGGCTAGCGGGAGTGATACGCAGTATTTT.

CDR3 bases: TGTGCCAGCAGCTTCGGACCGGGGGTGCCCCAGCATTTT. It yields the protein CASSFGPGVPQHF. This chain joins TRBV7-2 and TRBJ1-5, with D perhaps TRBD1 (5 bases). Trimming cost V 3 bases and J 9 bases, with 12 bases left between them. The CDR3 extends over 13 amino acids. Germline V gene sequence: CDR1 SGHTA, CDR2 FQGNSA.

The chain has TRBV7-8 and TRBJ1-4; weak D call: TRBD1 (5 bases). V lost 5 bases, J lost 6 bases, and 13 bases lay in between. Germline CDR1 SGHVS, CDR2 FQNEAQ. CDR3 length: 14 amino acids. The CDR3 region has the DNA TGTGCCAGCAGCCTCCGACAGATTGATGAAAAACTGTTTTTT. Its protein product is CASSLRQIDEKLFF.